Listed below are T cell receptor beta chains from one sample, sequenced in a study of liver allograft versus peripheral blood T cells. In TCRdb, the reads were re-called with MiXCR into one record per CDR3 protein. The repertoire includes 6,500 to 9,500 distinct CDR3 sequences, approximately 15% of them detected once, and roughly 1.5% sits in the top ten. The source is a human patient who had a liver transplant. A subset of T cells may come from the graft donor. Each CDR3 is given with its conserved first and last residue. D genes are given only for firm matches. Size values are once, few and many counts, or a class for expanded clones, and some rows have none.

V gene,clone size,J gene,D gene,CDR3 protein,CDR3 DNA
TRBV5-4,many,TRBJ2-3,TRBD1,CASSRQGTATDTQYF,TGTGCCAGCAGCCGACAGGGTACGGCCACAGATACGCAGTATTTT
TRBV7-9,medium-sized,TRBJ1-1,-,CASSLAGAADEAFF,TGTGCCAGCAGCTTAGCAGGGGCGGCGGATGAAGCTTTCTTT
TRBV19,medium-sized,TRBJ1-1,-,CASPYPGANRHTEAFF,TGTGCCAGTCCGTACCCCGGCGCAAATCGCCACACTGAAGCTTTCTTT
TRBV19,medium-sized,TRBJ1-1,-,CASSLTGNTEAFF,TGTGCCAGTAGTCTGACAGGGAACACTGAAGCTTTCTTT
TRBV6-5,-,TRBJ2-1,TRBD2,CASSYLWNSGGNEQFF,TGTGCCAGCAGTTACCTTTGGAATAGCGGGGGGAATGAGCAGTTCTTC
TRBV10-3,medium-sized,TRBJ1-2,-,CAISEAGFNYGYTF,TGTGCCATCAGTGAGGCAGGGTTTAATTATGGCTACACCTTC
TRBV12-3/TRBV12-4,few,TRBJ1-5,-,CASSSYSSFNQPQHF,TGTGCCAGCAGTAGTTACAGCAGCTTTAATCAGCCCCAGCATTTT
TRBV20-1,few,TRBJ1-5,-,CSAKSSRALNQPQHF,TGCAGTGCTAAGTCTAGCAGGGCCCTCAATCAGCCCCAGCATTTT
TRBV6-1,medium-sized,TRBJ1-2,-,CASSEAEGRYGYTF,TGTGCCAGCAGTGAAGCAGAGGGGAGGTATGGCTACACCTTC
TRBV20-1,-,TRBJ1-2,-,CSAPSMVLGGYGYTF,TGCAGTGCCCCAAGTATGGTGCTAGGGGGGTATGGCTACACCTTC
TRBV6-2/TRBV6-3,-,TRBJ2-3,TRBD2,CASSPGLAGGPDTQYF,TGTGCCAGCAGTCCCGGACTAGCGGGGGGGCCAGATACGCAGTATTTT
TRBV19,medium-sized,TRBJ2-5,TRBD2,CASSIGTSGGVETQYF,TGTGCCAGTAGTATCGGGACTAGCGGGGGGGTAGAGACCCAGTACTTC
TRBV6-6,medium-sized,TRBJ1-1,-,CASSYSAGMNTEAFF,TGTGCCAGCAGTTACTCTGCAGGCATGAACACTGAAGCTTTCTTT
TRBV7-9,few,TRBJ1-1,-,CASSFTQNTEAFF,TGTGCCAGCAGCTTCACGCAGAACACTGAAGCTTTCTTT